A selection of T cell receptor beta chains follows, all from one sample in a study of T cells after yellow fever vaccination. Each CDR3 protein is one row after TCRdb ran MiXCR on the 5' RACE reads. The sample carries about 85,000 distinct CDR3 sequences, about an eighth recorded once. This material consisted of CD8+ T cells not binding an NS4B(214-222) dextramer, sorted from PBMCs, taken approximately 22 days after the first yellow fever vaccination. These receptors were taken from a man younger than 35 who received the YFV17D yellow fever vaccine. Each CDR3 is given with its conserved first and last residue. D genes are given only for firm matches. A row's size may be missing; if present it is once, few, many or a size class.

j_call v_call d_call clone_size cdr3_aa cdr3_nt
TRBJ2-7 TRBV13 - - CASSLPPNEQYF TGTGCCAGCAGCTTGCCGCCTAACGAGCAGTACTTC
TRBJ2-2 TRBV12-3/TRBV12-4 TRBD2 - CASSPIAGGTGELFF TGTGCCAGCAGCCCAATAGCGGGGGGCACCGGGGAGCTGTTTTTT
TRBJ2-3 TRBV6-2/TRBV6-3 TRBD2 - CASGERGGFADTQYF TGTGCCAGCGGGGAGCGCGGGGGGTTTGCAGATACGCAGTATTTT
TRBJ2-7 TRBV27 - - CASSLRGQAYEQYF TGTGCCAGCAGTTTAAGAGGACAAGCCTACGAGCAGTACTTC
TRBJ2-3 TRBV7-6 - few CASSLATESTDTQYF TGTGCCAGCAGCTTAGCGACAGAATCCACAGATACGCAGTATTTT
TRBJ2-3 TRBV29-1 TRBD2 - CSVAGREVRTDTQYF TGCAGCGTTGCGGGGAGGGAGGTTCGGACAGATACGCAGTATTTT
TRBJ2-7 TRBV5-1 TRBD1 many CASSLEGQGADEQYF TGCGCCAGCAGCTTGGAGGGACAGGGGGCTGATGAGCAGTACTTC
TRBJ1-2 TRBV27 - - CASSPPRPNYGYTF TGTGCCAGCAGCCCCCCTCGGCCGAACTATGGCTACACCTTC
TRBJ2-3 TRBV6-5 - - CASSYSWGNTDTQYF TGTGCCAGCAGTTACTCGTGGGGGAACACAGATACGCAGTATTTT
TRBJ2-5 TRBV29-1 - few CSVEDMGDQETQYF TGCAGCGTTGAAGATATGGGGGACCAAGAGACCCAGTACTTC
TRBJ2-3 TRBV12-3/TRBV12-4 TRBD2 few CASSLISSGGTDTQYF TGTGCCAGCAGTTTAATCTCTAGCGGCGGCACAGATACGCAGTATTTT
TRBJ2-3 TRBV7-9 - - CASSPMATDTQYF TGTGCCAGCAGCCCCATGGCAACAGATACGCAGTATTTT
TRBJ2-7 TRBV5-1 - - CASSLVAETYEQYF TGCGCCAGCAGCTTGGTCGCAGAAACCTACGAGCAGTACTTC
TRBJ2-3 TRBV5-1 - many CASSLETVTDTQYF TGCGCCAGCAGCTTGGAGACAGTCACAGATACGCAGTATTTT
TRBJ2-7 TRBV14 - - CASSPLTSGVYEEQYF TGTGCCAGCAGCCCGCTGACTAGTGGGGTGTATGAAGAGCAGTACTTC
TRBJ2-5 TRBV6-2/TRBV6-3 - - CASRGQSWTETQYF TGTGCCAGCAGAGGACAGTCCTGGACGGAGACCCAGTACTTC